This T cell receptor beta chain was found in a study of OX40 agonist ivuxolimab in advanced cancers. As for the study in general: Patients received ivuxolimab, an agonistic anti-OX40 (CD134) antibody.

Produced via immunoSEQ multiplex PCR; TCRdb's table is partial and in-frame only. This table holds approximately 65,000 clones, 89% found once. Per the germline V gene, CDR1 is LNHDA and CDR2 is SQIVND (reference sequence). This CDR3 contains 14 residues. V dropped 6 bases and J dropped 0 bases, with 8 bases sitting between them. The source material was CD4+ or CD8+ T cells sorted from blood, sampled in a trial of the OX40 agonist ivuxolimab. This TCR derives from an adult with an advanced solid tumor such as melanoma, head and neck, liver or kidney cancer. The rearrangement joins TRBV19 to TRBJ1-4; weak D call: TRBD1 (6 bases). The CDR3 spells CASRDSATNEKLFF. CDR3 sequence (DNA): TGTGCCAGTAGGGACAGTGCAACTAATGAAAAACTGTTTTTT.